Listed here are 24 T cell receptor beta chains from one sample, sequenced in a study of blood T cells in healthy people across ages (dated by TCRdb to 2015 to 2017). Receptor libraries were prepared by 5' RACE. For sequencing, an Illumina HiSeq 2500 was employed. A second PCR of roughly 6 to 12 cycles was run with a J-beta primer mix and a sample-barcoded 5' primer. In TCRdb, the public reads were trimmed at Q25 with fastp and aligned with MiXCR, with productive beta chains retained. Entries are consolidated by CDR3 protein sequence, retaining the most common genes and DNA. Present in this sample are approximately 760,000 distinct CDR3 sequences, 20% to 25% of which were seen just once. In total, the top ten clones hold around 9.2% of the sample. The same data also went into a second study, on T cells of mothers and their children.

The sequenced sample consisted of blood. These receptors all come from a boy between 10 and 17 years old in good health.

This clonotype came up a few times. The chain uses TRBV29-1 and TRBJ1-1; possibly TRBD1 for D (5 bases). The CDR3 has 13 residues. Looked up from germline, CDR1 is SQVTM and CDR2 is ANQGSEA. The V and J ends lost 0 bases and 7 bases respectively, with 12 bases between them. This CDR3 reads CSVEDRVGGEAFF. DNA for the CDR3: TGCAGCGTTGAAGATCGAGTGGGGGGTGAAGCTTTCTTT. The entire variable domain, with the rest obtained from reference TRBV29-1 and TRBJ1-1, is as follows: SAVISQKPSRDICQRGTSLTIQCQVDSQVTMMFWYRQQPGQSLTLIATANQGSEATYESGFVIDKFPISRPNLTFSTLTVSNMSPEDSSIYLCSVEDRVGGEAFFGQGTRLTVV.

The V gene is TRBV5-4, the J gene TRBJ2-7, with 12 positions matching TRBD2. This CDR3 has 16 amino acids. J lost 6 bases, V lost 4 bases, and 11 bases had no gene match. The germline gives CDR1 SGHNT, CDR2 YYREEE (reference sequence). This chain's CDR3 is CASSLTSGRPMPEQYF. In DNA form, the CDR3 reads TGTGCCAGCAGCCTGACTAGCGGGAGACCCATGCCCGAGCAGTACTTC.

This clonotype was counted only a few times. The chain recombines TRBV10-3 with TRBJ1-5, with D uncertain. V was trimmed by 10 bases and J by 1 base, leaving 17 bases between them. Looked up from germline, CDR1 is ENHRY and CDR2 is SYGVKD. CDR3 length: 15 residues. In DNA form, the CDR3 reads TGTGCCACCCAGGAGAGGGTGGGGAGCAATCAGCCCCAGCATTTT. Translation gives CATQERVGSNQPQHF.

This clonotype was observed a few times. The V gene is TRBV6-2 or TRBV6-3, the J gene TRBJ1-1, with D possibly matching TRBD1 (5 bases). The ends were cut back, 2 bases at V and 4 bases at J, with 17 bases in the middle. CDR1 and CDR2 from the germline V gene are MNHEY and SVGEGT. The CDR3 runs to 16 residues. The CDR3 protein is CASSYNEGQGGTEAFF. DNA of the CDR3: TGTGCCAGCAGTTACAATGAAGGCCAGGGAGGCACTGAAGCTTTCTTT.

J is TRBJ1-2 and V is TRBV12-3 or TRBV12-4; D gene uncertain. This CDR3 region has 14 residues. Trimming left V 3 bases short and J 8 bases short, with 16 bases between. CDR3 loop: CASSFWTSQRGYTF. The CDR3 DNA reads as TGTGCCAGCAGTTTTTGGACCTCCCAGAGGGGCTACACCTTC.

This chain uses TRBV4-1 with TRBJ1-6; 7 nucleotides line up with TRBD1. The CDR3 runs to 16 residues. Germline CDR1 and CDR2: MGHRA and YSYEKL. The ends lost 4 bases at V and 6 bases at J; junction bases unmatched: 9. CDR3 loop: CASSLTGNGLNSPLHF. The CDR3 region has the DNA TGCGCCAGCAGCCTGACAGGGAACGGGCTTAATTCACCCCTCCACTTT.

This clonotype was detected many times. V gene TRBV7-2 combines with J gene TRBJ1-4, with D unresolved. The CDR3 is 13 residues long. V lost 1 base to trimming and J lost 9 bases, with 9 bases between them. Germline CDR1 and CDR2: SGHTA and FQGNSA. The CDR3 DNA reads as TGTGCCAGCAGCTTAGAAGGCCGGCAAAAACTGTTTTTT. It encodes CASSLEGRQKLFF.

The chain couples TRBV27 to TRBJ1-1; D gene uncertain. V was trimmed by 3 bases and J by 0 bases, leaving 8 bases between them. The CDR3 loop spans 14 amino acids. Germline V CDR1 and CDR2: MNHEY, SMNVEV (reference sequence). The CDR3 nucleotides are TGTGCCAGCAGTTTTCCGGGAATGAACACTGAAGCTTTCTTT. Amino acids: CASSFPGMNTEAFF.

The DNA for the CDR3 is TGTGCCAGCAGTTTTTTGTCCGGAGGGGGCGATCAAGAGACCCAGTACTTC. Translation gives CASSFLSGGGDQETQYF. The chain couples TRBV12-3 or TRBV12-4 to TRBJ2-5, with D maybe TRBD1 (7 bases). Between the trimmed V and J ends, which lost 3 bases and 2 bases, there was a span of 19 bases. The CDR3 consists of 17 residues.

The table lists this clonotype with a few counts. The chain is built from TRBV4-3 and TRBJ2-7; maybe TRBD2 (5 bases). V was clipped by 5 bases and J by 1 base, with 15 bases between them. The CDR3 is 15 residues long. CDR1 and CDR2 from the germline V gene are LGHNA and YSLEER. The CDR3 DNA reads TGCGCCAGCAGCAGCAACCACGAGGGATCCTACGAGCAGTACTTC. Amino acids: CASSSNHEGSYEQYF.

This clonotype was detected many times. The rearrangement links TRBV12-3 or TRBV12-4 to TRBJ1-4; the D is unclear. This CDR3 is built from 13 residues. V shed 6 bases and J shed 4 bases, with 9 bases lying between them. CDR3 DNA sequence: TGTGCCAGCAGAGACGGATATAATGAAAAACTGTTTTTT. Protein product: CASRDGYNEKLFF.

The chain couples TRBV28 to TRBJ2-1; a possible D gene is TRBD1 (7 bases). This CDR3 contains 15 residues. V was shortened by 4 bases and J by 10 bases, with 20 bases between the two germline ends. Germline values: CDR1 MDHEN, CDR2 SYDVKM. This chain's CDR3 is CASSSGGGRQEEQFF. The CDR3 DNA reads as TGTGCCAGCAGTTCAGGGGGAGGCCGGCAGGAAGAGCAGTTCTTC.

The chain joins TRBV15 to TRBJ2-3, with D perhaps assigned TRBD1 or TRBD2 (5 bases each). The CDR3 loop spans 18 amino acids. Germline assignment: CDR1 LNHNV and CDR2 YYDKDF (reference sequence). V lost 0 bases and J 5 bases, leaving 21 bases between the germline ends. CDR3 in amino acids: CATSREGTGLQGVDTQYF. The CDR3 DNA follows: TGTGCCACCAGCAGAGAGGGGACGGGCCTCCAAGGGGTAGATACGCAGTATTTT.

V gene TRBV20-1 combines with J gene TRBJ2-3, with a tentative D call TRBD2 (6 bases). Germline V gene lookup returns CDR1 DFQATT and CDR2 SNEGSKA (reference sequence). V lost 3 bases and J 9 bases, leaving 25 bases between the germline ends. The CDR3 is 16 amino acids. CDR3 DNA: TGCAGTGCTAGGGAAGCGAATGAACTAGCCTTTATGACGCAGTATTTT. This encodes CSAREANELAFMTQYF.

The DNA of the CDR3 is TGCGCCAGCAGCTTGGCGGATGGGAACATTCAGTACTTC. Amino acids: CASSLADGNIQYF. This chain joins TRBV5-1 and TRBJ2-4; D is undetermined. This CDR3 is 13 amino acids long. Per the germline V gene, CDR1 is SGHRS and CDR2 is YFSETQ. Trimming shortened V by 0 bases and J by 7 bases, and 8 bases separated the two germline ends.

This clonotype was detected many times. The V and J genes are TRBV9 and TRBJ2-3; D unclear. The CDR3 is 12 residues long. Deletions cut 3 bases from V and 2 bases from J, with 4 bases between. CDR1 SGDLS and CDR2 YYNGEE come from the germline V gene. In nucleotides, the CDR3 is TGTGCCAGCAGCGCAAACACAGATACGCAGTATTTT. It is translated as CASSANTDTQYF.

This chain links TRBV29-1 with TRBJ1-2; 8 positions match TRBD1. This CDR3 region has 14 residues. CDR1 and CDR2 (germline): SQVTM, ANQGSEA. Losses at the gene ends were 7 bases for V and 7 bases for J; bases not matched to a gene: 14. The CDR3 DNA is TGCAGCGCTTGGACAGGGCCCTTGCGTCGTGGCTACACCTTC. It yields the protein CSAWTGPLRRGYTF.

The chain couples TRBV9 to TRBJ1-2, with a tentative D call TRBD1 (6 bases). CDR3 length equals 17 residues. The V end was cut by 2 bases, the J end by 3 bases, with 20 bases between. Germline assignment: CDR1 SGDLS and CDR2 YYNGEE. The CDR3 reads CASSVNREPLPHYGYTF. The CDR3 nucleotides read TGTGCCAGCAGCGTTAACAGGGAGCCGCTTCCTCACTATGGCTACACCTTC.

V gene TRBV29-1 combines with J gene TRBJ2-3; no clear D. The V gene lost 1 base and the J gene lost 5 bases, with 10 bases spanning the gap. Looked up from germline, CDR1 is SQVTM and CDR2 is ANQGSEA. The CDR3 contains 13 residues. Written as DNA, the CDR3 is TGCAGCGTTGAAGGCAGAGGTGGAGATACGCAGTATTTT. Its translation is CSVEGRGGDTQYF.

This clonotype appeared a few times. No conserved phenylalanine or tryptophan ends this CDR3, so it is likely a read error. V gene TRBV11-2 combines with J gene TRBJ2-4; 9 nucleotides match TRBD2. The CDR3 is 18 amino acids. V lost 0 bases and J lost 0; bases outside the gene matches: 6. Germline V gene sequence: CDR1 SGHAT, CDR2 FQNNGV. Written as DNA, the CDR3 is TGTGCCAGCAGCTTAGAACCTAGCGGGGACTTAGCCAAAAACATTCAGTACCTC. Its translation: CASSLEPSGDLAKNIQYL.

This chain links TRBV29-1 with TRBJ1-1; the D is unclear. CDR1 and CDR2 from the germline V gene are SQVTM and ANQGSEA. Trimming took off 7 bases at V and 4 bases at J, with 13 bases between the two ends. The CDR3 covers 12 residues. Here the CDR3 reads CSETLRGTEAFF. CDR3 coding DNA: TGCAGCGAGACCCTTCGGGGCACTGAAGCTTTCTTT. Variable domain in full (rest from reference TRBV29-1 and TRBJ1-1): SAVISQKPSRDICQRGTSLTIQCQVDSQVTMMFWYRQQPGQSLTLIATANQGSEATYESGFVIDKFPISRPNLTFSTLTVSNMSPEDSSIYLCSETLRGTEAFFGQGTRLTVV.

The rearrangement links TRBV29-1 to TRBJ2-7; 10 positions match TRBD2. With 3 bases clipped from V and 6 bases from J, the junction kept 5 bases outside the gene matches. The CDR3 has 13 residues. CDR1 and CDR2 from the germline V gene are SQVTM and ANQGSEA. CDR3 nucleotide sequence: TGCAGCGTTGATGGGGGACTAGCGTTCGAGCAGTACTTC. Protein: CSVDGGLAFEQYF.

This clonotype has more than one count but fewer than ten. The J gene is TRBJ2-2, the V gene TRBV6-5; 9 nucleotides match TRBD2. CDR1 is MNHEY and CDR2 is SVGAGI in the germline V gene. V shed 1 base and J 3 bases; nucleotides not matched to a gene: 3. The CDR3 totals 16 residues. Here the CDR3 reads CASSYWVAGDTGELFF. CDR3 bases: TGTGCCAGCAGTTACTGGGTAGCGGGAGACACCGGGGAGCTGTTTTTT.

V gene TRBV6-5 combines with J gene TRBJ1-2, with D perhaps matching TRBD1 (5 bases). This CDR3 comprises 15 residues. CDR1 and CDR2 (germline): MNHEY, SVGAGI. Trimming took off 4 bases at V and 0 bases at J, with 12 bases between the two ends. The chain's CDR3 is CASSSRREANYGYTF. For the CDR3, the DNA is TGTGCCAGCAGTTCCCGCAGGGAAGCTAACTATGGCTACACCTTC.